One and the same sample provided the 2 T cell receptor beta chains below, sequenced in a study of T cell repertoires in cytomegalovirus infection. Each CDR3 protein gets one entry after TCRdb re-called the reads with MiXCR. In the table there are fewer than 300,000 distinct CDR3 sequences, roughly 24% of which are singletons. The sample consisted of PBMCs. The receptors originated from a human donor in good health (CMV status not recorded). Some clones in this sample may be carry-over from other donors' samples.

Many counts were recorded for this clonotype. The J gene is TRBJ2-6, the V gene TRBV7-9; D uncertain. Germline CDR1 and CDR2: SEHNR and FQNEAQ (reference sequence). The CDR3 consists of 19 residues. V was clipped by 5 bases and J by 0 bases, with 20 bases between them. The CDR3 bases are TGTGCCAGCAGCCATCTATCCGGGTCCAGAAGCTCTGGGGCCAACGTCCTGACTTTC. Its translation is CASSHLSGSRSSGANVLTF.

This sequence joins TRBV5-5 and TRBJ2-2; 7 nucleotides agree with TRBD2. Germline-derived CDR1 and CDR2 are SGHKS and YYEKEE (reference sequence). V was pared by 3 bases and J by 0 bases, with 2 bases of the junction left unmatched. This CDR3 is 15 amino acids long. The CDR3 here is CASSWRGTNTGELFF. CDR3 in DNA: TGTGCCAGCAGCTGGCGGGGGACGAACACCGGGGAGCTGTTTTTT.